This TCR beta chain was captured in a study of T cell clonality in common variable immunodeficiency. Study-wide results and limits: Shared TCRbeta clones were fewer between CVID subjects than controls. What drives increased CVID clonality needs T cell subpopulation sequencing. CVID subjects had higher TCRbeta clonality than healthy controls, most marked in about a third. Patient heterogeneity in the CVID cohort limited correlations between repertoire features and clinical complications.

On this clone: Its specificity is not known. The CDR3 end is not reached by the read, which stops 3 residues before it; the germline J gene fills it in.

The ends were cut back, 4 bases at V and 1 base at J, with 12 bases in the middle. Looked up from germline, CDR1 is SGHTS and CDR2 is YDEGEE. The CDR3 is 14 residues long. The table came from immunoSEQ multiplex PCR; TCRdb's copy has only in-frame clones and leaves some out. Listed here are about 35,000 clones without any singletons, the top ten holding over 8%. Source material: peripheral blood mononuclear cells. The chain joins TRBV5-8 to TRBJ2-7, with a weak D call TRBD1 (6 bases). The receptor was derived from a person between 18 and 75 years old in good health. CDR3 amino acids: CASSPQQGSYEQYF. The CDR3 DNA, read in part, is TGTGCCAGCAGCCCTCAACAGGGATCCTACGAG.